These T cell receptor beta chains were read from a single sample in a study of PD-L1 blockade in urothelial cancer. Method: immunoSEQ multiplex PCR; TCRdb's copy keeps in-frame clones and lacks some. The sample holds 85,000 to 90,000 clones, more than 70% seen once. The source material was PBMCs, sampled around atezolizumab (anti-PD-L1) treatment. These receptors originate from an elderly woman with urothelial cancer. The CDR3 runs from the conserved cysteine through the conserved F or W. A D gene is named only where the DNA matches it firmly. Clone size, where shown, is once, few, many, or a class for clones that have expanded.

>14|TRBJ1-1|TRBV6-5|NA|TRBD1
TGTGCCAGCAGGGACAGGGATCTCAACACTGAAGCTTTCTTT
CASRDRDLNTEAFF
>13|TRBJ1-4|TRBV21-1|NA|NA
TGTGCCAGCAGCAAAAGGCGGATCTCGAGCCTGTTTTTT
CASSKRRISSLFF
>14|TRBJ1-1|TRBV18|NA|NA
TGTGCCAGCTCACCAACACAGGGAAACACTGAAGCTTTCTTT
CASSPTQGNTEAFF
>14|TRBJ1-5|TRBV19|few|NA
TGTGCCAGTAGTCAATCACAGGGTAATCAGCCCCAGCATTTT
CASSQSQGNQPQHF
>17|TRBJ2-5|TRBV27|NA|TRBD2
TGTGCCAGCAGTCCCCATCCCACTAGCGGGAGGATGGAGACCCAGTACTTC
CASSPHPTSGRMETQYF
>17|TRBJ2-5|TRBV19|NA|NA
TGTGCCAGTAGTATAGATTCCCGGGTCTACGGGCAAGAGACCCAGTACTTC
CASSIDSRVYGQETQYF
>15|TRBJ2-5|TRBV19|NA|TRBD1
TGTGCCAGTAGCGTGGGACAGGGCTGGCGGGAGACCCAGTACTTC
CASSVGQGWRETQYF
>14|TRBJ1-5|TRBV28|NA|TRBD1
TGTGCCAGCATGGGGACAGGGGCCTCCCAGCCCCAGCATTTT
CASMGTGASQPQHF
>15|TRBJ2-3|TRBV18|NA|NA
TGTGCCAGCTCACCGGAGCGGGTTGGGACAGATACGCAGTATTTT
CASSPERVGTDTQYF
>18|TRBJ1-2|TRBV11-2|once|TRBD1
TGTGCCAGCAGCTCCTACCGGGACAGGGGGCGCTTCGGCTATGGCTACACCTTC
CASSSYRDRGRFGYGYTF
>13|TRBJ1-2|TRBV6-1|NA|NA
TGTGCCAGCAGAGCCTTGAGAGGAACGGGCTACACCTTC
CASRALRGTGYTF
>13|TRBJ1-2|TRBV27|NA|NA
TGTGCCAGCAGTTCCCAAAATAACTATGGCTACACCTTC
CASSSQNNYGYTF
>14|TRBJ1-5|TRBV6-6|NA|TRBD1
TGTGCCAGCAGTTACTCCGACAGGGTTGGGCCCCAGCATTTT
CASSYSDRVGPQHF
>15|TRBJ2-4|TRBV29-1|NA|TRBD1
TGCAGCGTATTAGGGACAGCCATAGCCAAAAACATTCAGTACTTC
CSVLGTAIAKNIQYF
>13|TRBJ2-7|TRBV15|NA|TRBD1
TGTGCCACCGCCGTGGGGACAGCGTACGAGCAGTACTTC
CATAVGTAYEQYF
>14|TRBJ2-7|TRBV28|medium-sized|TRBD1
TGTGCCAGCAGTCAAACAGGACAGGGCTACGAGCAGTACTTC
CASSQTGQGYEQYF
>16|TRBJ1-3|TRBV7-8|NA|TRBD1
TGTGCCAGCAGCTTAGAGGACAGGGTCTCTGGAAACACCATATATTTT
CASSLEDRVSGNTIYF
>14|TRBJ1-5|TRBV5-6|NA|NA
TGTGCCAGCAGCTCTACAGGGCGCAATCAGCCCCAGCATTTT
CASSSTGRNQPQHF
>14|TRBJ2-7|TRBV5-4|NA|NA
TGTGCCAGCACTGTTCAGGGGTCCCACTACGAGCAGTACTTC
CASTVQGSHYEQYF
>16|TRBJ2-5|TRBV5-1|NA|TRBD2
TGCGCCAGCAACCCGGGAGGCCAGGGAAGACAAGAGACCCAGTACTTC
CASNPGGQGRQETQYF
>14|TRBJ2-2|TRBV5-1|NA|NA
TGCGCCAGCAGCAGGGACTCCCTCACCGGGGAGCTGTTTTTT
CASSRDSLTGELFF
>15|TRBJ2-1|TRBV5-8|NA|TRBD2
TGTGCCAGCAGAACCGGGACTAGCGGCTACAATGAGCAGTTCTTC
CASRTGTSGYNEQFF
>15|TRBJ2-2|TRBV7-8|NA|TRBD1
TGTGCCAGCAGCTTAGCGCAAACAGGGGCCGGGGAGCTGTTTTTT
CASSLAQTGAGELFF
>15|TRBJ2-3|TRBV4-2|NA|NA
TGTGCCAGCAGCCAAGGTCAAGGGGAAGGAGATACGCAGTATTTT
CASSQGQGEGDTQYF
>13|TRBJ1-2|TRBV5-1|NA|TRBD1
TGCGCCAGCAGCTTGACAGGGGACTATGGCTACACCTTC
CASSLTGDYGYTF